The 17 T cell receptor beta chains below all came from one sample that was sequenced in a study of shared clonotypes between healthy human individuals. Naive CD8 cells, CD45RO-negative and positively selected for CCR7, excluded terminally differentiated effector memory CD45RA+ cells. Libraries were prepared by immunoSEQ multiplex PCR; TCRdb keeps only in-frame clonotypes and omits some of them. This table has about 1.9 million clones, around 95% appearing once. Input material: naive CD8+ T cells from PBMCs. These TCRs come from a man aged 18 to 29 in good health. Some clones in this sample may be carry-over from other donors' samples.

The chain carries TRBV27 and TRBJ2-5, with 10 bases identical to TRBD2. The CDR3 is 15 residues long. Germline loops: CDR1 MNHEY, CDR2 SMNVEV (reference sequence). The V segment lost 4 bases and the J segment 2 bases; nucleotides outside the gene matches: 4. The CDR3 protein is CASSSGTSVQETQYF. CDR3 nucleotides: TGTGCCAGCAGTTCCGGGACTAGCGTGCAAGAGACCCAGTACTTC.

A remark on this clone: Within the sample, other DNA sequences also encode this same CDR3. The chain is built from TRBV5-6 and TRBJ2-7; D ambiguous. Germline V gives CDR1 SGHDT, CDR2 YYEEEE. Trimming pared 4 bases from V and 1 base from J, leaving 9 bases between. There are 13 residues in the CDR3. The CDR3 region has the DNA TGTGCCAGCAGCCCGGATGGGTCCTACGAGCAGTACTTC. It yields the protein CASSPDGSYEQYF.

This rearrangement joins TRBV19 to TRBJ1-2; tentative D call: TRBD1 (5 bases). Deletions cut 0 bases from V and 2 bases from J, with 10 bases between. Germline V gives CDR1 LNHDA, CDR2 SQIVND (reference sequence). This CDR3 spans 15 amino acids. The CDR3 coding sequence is TGTGCCAGTAGTATAGATCTGGAGGGGAACTATGGCTACACCTTC. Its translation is CASSIDLEGNYGYTF. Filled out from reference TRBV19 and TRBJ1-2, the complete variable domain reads DGGITQSPKYLFRKEGQNVTLSCEQNLNHDAMYWYRQDPGQGLRLIYYSQIVNDFQKGDIAEGYSVSREKKESFPLTVTSAQKNPTAFYLCASSIDLEGNYGYTFGSGTRLTVV.

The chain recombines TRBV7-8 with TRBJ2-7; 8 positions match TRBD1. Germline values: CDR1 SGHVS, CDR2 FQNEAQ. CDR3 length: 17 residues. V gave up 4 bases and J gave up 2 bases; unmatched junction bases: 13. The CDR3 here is CASSSQNPDRGAYEQYF. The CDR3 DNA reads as TGTGCCAGCAGCTCCCAGAACCCAGACAGGGGCGCCTACGAGCAGTACTTC.

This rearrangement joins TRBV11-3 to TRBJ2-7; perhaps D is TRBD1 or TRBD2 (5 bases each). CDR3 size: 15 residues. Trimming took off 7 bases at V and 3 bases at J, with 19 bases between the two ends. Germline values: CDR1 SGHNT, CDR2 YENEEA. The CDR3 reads CASKGSEGCIYEQYF. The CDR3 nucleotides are TGTGCCAGCAAGGGGAGCGAGGGATGTATCTACGAGCAGTACTTC. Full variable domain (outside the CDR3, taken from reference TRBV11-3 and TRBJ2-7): EAGVVQSPRYKIIEKKQPVAFWCNPISGHNTLYWYLQNLGQGPELLIRYENEEAVDDSQLPKDRFSAERLKGVDSTLKIQPAELGDSAVYLCASKGSEGCIYEQYFGPGTRLTVT.

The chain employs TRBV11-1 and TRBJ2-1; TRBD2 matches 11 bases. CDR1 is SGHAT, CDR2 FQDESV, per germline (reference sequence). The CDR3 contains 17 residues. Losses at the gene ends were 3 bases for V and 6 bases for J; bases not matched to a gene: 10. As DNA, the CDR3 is TGTGCCAGCAGCTTCCGACTAGCGGGGACTCTGGGCAATGAGCAGTTCTTC. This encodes CASSFRLAGTLGNEQFF.

CDR3 region: CASSPLRAVNEQFF. CDR3 bases: TGTGCCAGCAGTCCCCTAAGAGCGGTCAATGAGCAGTTCTTC. The V and J genes are TRBV27 and TRBJ2-1; D might be TRBD2 (5 bases). In germline, CDR1 is MNHEY, CDR2 SMNVEV (reference sequence). The CDR3 extends over 14 amino acids. The V end was cut by 5 bases, the J end by 6 bases, with 14 bases between.

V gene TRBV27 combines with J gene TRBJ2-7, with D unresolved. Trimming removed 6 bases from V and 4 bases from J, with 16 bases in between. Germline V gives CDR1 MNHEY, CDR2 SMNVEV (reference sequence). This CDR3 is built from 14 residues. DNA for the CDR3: TGTGCCAGCAGCCCCTTGATTGGGGTTTACGAGCAGTACTTC. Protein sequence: CASSPLIGVYEQYF.

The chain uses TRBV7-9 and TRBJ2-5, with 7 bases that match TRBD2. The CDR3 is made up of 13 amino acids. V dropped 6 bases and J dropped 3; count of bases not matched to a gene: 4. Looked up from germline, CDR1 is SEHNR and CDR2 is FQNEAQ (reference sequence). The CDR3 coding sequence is TGTGCCAGCAGTAATGGACTAGAAGAGACCCAGTACTTC. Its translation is CASSNGLEETQYF.

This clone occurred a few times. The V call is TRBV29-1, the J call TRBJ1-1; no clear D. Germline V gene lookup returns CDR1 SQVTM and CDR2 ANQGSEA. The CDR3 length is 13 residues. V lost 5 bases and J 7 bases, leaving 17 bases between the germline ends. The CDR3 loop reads CSVLKGGWSEAFF. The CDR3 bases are TGCAGCGTTCTGAAGGGCGGTTGGAGTGAAGCTTTCTTT.

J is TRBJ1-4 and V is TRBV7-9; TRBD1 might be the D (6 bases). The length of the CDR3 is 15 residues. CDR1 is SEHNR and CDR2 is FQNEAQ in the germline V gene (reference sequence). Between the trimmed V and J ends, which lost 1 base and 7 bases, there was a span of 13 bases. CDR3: CASSLGTGRSEKLFF. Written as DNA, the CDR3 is TGTGCCAGCAGCTTAGGTACAGGGAGGAGTGAAAAACTGTTTTTT.

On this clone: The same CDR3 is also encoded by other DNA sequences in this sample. The CDR3 sequence is CASSQEWTGPYEQYF. The CDR3, as DNA: TGCGCCAGCAGCCAAGAATGGACAGGGCCCTACGAGCAGTACTTC. This chain links TRBV4-3 with TRBJ2-7; 8 bases agree with TRBD1. The germline CDR1 and CDR2 sequences are LGHNA and YSLEER. The trim removed 0 bases at V and 2 bases at J, leaving 3 bases unmatched. The CDR3 has 15 amino acids.

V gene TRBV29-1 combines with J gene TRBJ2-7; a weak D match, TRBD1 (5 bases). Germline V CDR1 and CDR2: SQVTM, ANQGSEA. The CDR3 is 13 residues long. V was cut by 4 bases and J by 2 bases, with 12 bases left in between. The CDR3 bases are TGCAGCGTTGTATTGACAGCCACCTACGAGCAGTACTTC. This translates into CSVVLTATYEQYF.

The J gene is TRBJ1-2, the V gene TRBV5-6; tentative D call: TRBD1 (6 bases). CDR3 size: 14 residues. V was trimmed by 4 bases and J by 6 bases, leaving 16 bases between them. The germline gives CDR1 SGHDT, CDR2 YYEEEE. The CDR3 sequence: CASSTLRGRDGYTF. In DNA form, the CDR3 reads TGTGCCAGCAGCACCCTGAGGGGGAGGGATGGCTACACCTTC.

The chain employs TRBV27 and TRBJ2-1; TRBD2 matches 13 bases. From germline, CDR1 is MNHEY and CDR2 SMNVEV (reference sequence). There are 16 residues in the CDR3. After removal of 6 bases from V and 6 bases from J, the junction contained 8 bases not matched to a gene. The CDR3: CASRPYGTSGTNEQFF. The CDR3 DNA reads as TGTGCCAGCAGACCGTACGGGACTAGCGGGACCAATGAGCAGTTCTTC.

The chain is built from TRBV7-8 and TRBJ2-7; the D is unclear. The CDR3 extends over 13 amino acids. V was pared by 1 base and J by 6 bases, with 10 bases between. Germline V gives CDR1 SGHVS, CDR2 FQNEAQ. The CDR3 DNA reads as TGTGCCAGCAGCTTAGGGTCTTACGTCGAGCAGTACTTC. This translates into CASSLGSYVEQYF.

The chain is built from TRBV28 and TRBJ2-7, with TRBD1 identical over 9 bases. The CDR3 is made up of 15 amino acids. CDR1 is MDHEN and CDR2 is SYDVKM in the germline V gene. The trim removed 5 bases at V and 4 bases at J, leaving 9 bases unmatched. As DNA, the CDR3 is TGTGCCAGCAGTCCCTCCGGGACAGGGTTGTACGAGCAGTACTTC. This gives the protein CASSPSGTGLYEQYF.